This T cell receptor beta chain was documented in a study of T cell responses to AZD1222 COVID-19 vaccine. CDR1 is LGHNA, CDR2 YSLEER, per germline. The V end lost 0 bases, the J end lost 1 base, and 9 bases lay between the germline ends. This CDR3 region has 15 residues. Of note for this clone: What it binds is not known.

Study findings and constraints: Reports indicate that nearly half of spike-specific TCRs are directed at unmutated variant regions. There were mostly white British donors and more females than males, and clonal diversity was possibly underestimated.

The data were produced by immunoSEQ multiplex PCR, yet TCRdb's version contains in-frame clones alone and is incomplete. Of more than 95,000 clones in the sample, 70% to 90% were seen once. This clonotype originated in an adult in good health. The gene calls are TRBV4-3 and TRBJ1-1; D call uncertain. Sequencing was performed on peripheral blood, taken on day 0 of AZD1222 vaccination. Here the CDR3 reads CASSQDLSGNTEAFF. CDR3 sequence (DNA): TGCGCCAGCAGCCAAGATCTGAGCGGGAACACTGAAGCTTTCTTT.